The rows below give T cell receptor beta chains drawn from one sample of a study of cytomegalovirus exposure and HLA in healthy donors. Only in-frame clones appear in the TCRdb table, and some are missing; sequencing was by immunoSEQ multiplex PCR. The sample holds 100,000 to 120,000 clones; nearly 85% are singletons and the top ten take about 5.9%. What was sequenced was PBMCs. The source is a man between 18 and 29 years old in good health and CMV-seronegative. The CDR3 runs from the conserved cysteine through the conserved F or W. The D gene is left open where the match is weak. Size tells how often a clone was seen (once, few, many) or the class of an expanded clone, and some rows leave it out.

cdr3_aa cdr3_nt v_call d_call clone_size j_call
CASSWGGSSYEQYF TGTGCCAGCAGCTGGGGCGGATCCTCCTACGAGCAGTACTTC TRBV5-4 NA NA TRBJ2-7
CAWSVSGGRDTQYF TGTGCCTGGAGTGTAAGTGGGGGCAGAGATACGCAGTATTTT TRBV30 NA NA TRBJ2-3
CASSRSERMNTGELFF TGCGCCAGCAGTCGTAGCGAGCGGATGAACACCGGGGAGCTGTTTTTT TRBV5-1 NA NA TRBJ2-2
CASSYRREQFF TGTGCCAGCAGTTACCGGCGGGAGCAGTTCTTC TRBV6-5 NA NA TRBJ2-1
CASSYGGGVHEAFF TGTGCCAGCAGTTACGGGGGAGGGGTCCATGAAGCTTTCTTT TRBV6-5 NA NA TRBJ1-1
CASSVDRTLTGTGDEQFF TGTGCCAGCAGCGTAGACCGTACTTTAACCGGGACAGGAGATGAGCAGTTCTTC TRBV9 TRBD1 once TRBJ2-1
CASSDRDRFPGQYF TGTGCCAGCTCCGATCGGGACAGGTTCCCTGGGCAGTACTTC TRBV27 TRBD1 NA TRBJ2-7
CASSQGGGEETQYF TGCGCCAGCAGCCAAGGTGGGGGGGAAGAGACCCAGTACTTC TRBV11-2 TRBD2 NA TRBJ2-5
CASSLYRGGRNTEAFF TGCGCCAGCAGCTTGTATAGGGGGGGAAGGAACACTGAAGCTTTCTTT TRBV5-1 NA NA TRBJ1-1
CASSYPSSVGAFF TGTGCCAGCAGCTACCCTAGCTCCGTGGGAGCTTTCTTT TRBV5-4 NA few TRBJ1-1
CASSMGQLFNYGYTF TGTGCCAGTAGTATGGGGCAGCTTTTTAACTATGGCTACACCTTC TRBV19 NA NA TRBJ1-2
CASSQGRKGLAGGGETQYF TGTGCCAGCAGCCAGGGCCGAAAGGGGCTAGCGGGAGGAGGGGAGACCCAGTACTTC TRBV4-2 TRBD2 once TRBJ2-5
CSVRRLAESYEQYF TGCAGCGTTCGGCGGCTAGCGGAGTCCTACGAGCAGTACTTC TRBV29-1 TRBD2 once TRBJ2-7
CASSLEGQVPLSNQPQHF TGTGCCAGCAGCTTAGAGGGGCAGGTCCCTCTTAGCAATCAGCCCCAGCATTTT TRBV7-9 NA once TRBJ1-5
CASSNPTGGGGYTF TGTGCCAGCAGTAACCCGACAGGGGGCGGTGGCTACACCTTC TRBV6-6 TRBD1 NA TRBJ1-2
CASRVDSYEQYF TGTGCCAGCAGAGTTGACAGCTACGAGCAGTACTTC TRBV6-5 NA once TRBJ2-7
CASSPIAGVRREQYF TGTGCCAGCAGCCCAATAGCGGGAGTGCGGCGGGAGCAGTACTTC TRBV11-3 TRBD2 NA TRBJ2-7
CASSLRGGGSYEQYF TGTGCCAGCAGCTTAAGGGGGGGAGGCTCCTACGAGCAGTACTTC TRBV7-6 NA NA TRBJ2-7
CASNYQGNTEAFF TGTGCCAGCAATTACCAGGGCAACACTGAAGCTTTCTTT TRBV7-2 NA NA TRBJ1-1
CASSEPDSTEQYF TGCGCCAGCAGTGAACCGGACAGCACCGAGCAGTACTTC TRBV10-1 NA NA TRBJ2-7
CASSLSGTSYNEQFF TGTGCCAGTAGTCTTAGCGGGACATCCTACAATGAGCAGTTCTTC TRBV19 TRBD2 NA TRBJ2-1
CASSGRDSEGYEQYF TGTGCCAGCAGTGGCCGGGACAGTGAGGGCTACGAGCAGTACTTC TRBV25-1 TRBD1 NA TRBJ2-7
CASSFPPATSTPSTDTQYF TGTGCCAGCAGTTTCCCTCCGGCGACTAGCACCCCTAGCACAGATACGCAGTATTTT TRBV28 TRBD2 few TRBJ2-3
CASSLASGRAKDTQYF TGTGCCAGCAGCTTGGCTAGCGGGAGGGCAAAAGATACGCAGTATTTT TRBV5-4 TRBD2 NA TRBJ2-3
CASSFHPGESSYEQYF TGTGCCAGCAGTTTCCACCCGGGGGAGAGCTCCTACGAGCAGTACTTC TRBV6-5 NA NA TRBJ2-7
CASIPKNTDTQYF TGTGCCAGCATCCCCAAAAACACAGATACGCAGTATTTT TRBV28 NA NA TRBJ2-3
CASSQDSGGAGSEAFF TGCGCCAGCAGCCAAGATTCAGGGGGCGCGGGCTCTGAAGCTTTCTTT TRBV4-3 TRBD1 NA TRBJ1-1
CASSQDLGGAVGELFF TGTGCCAGCAGCCAAGATCTGGGGGGAGCGGTCGGGGAGCTGTTTTTT TRBV4-2 NA NA TRBJ2-2
CASGSRLSGANVLTF TGTGCTAGTGGCTCACGGTTATCTGGGGCCAACGTCCTGACTTTC TRBV12-5 NA NA TRBJ2-6
CASSEQGSGGELFF TGTGCCAGCAGTGAACAGGGTTCAGGAGGGGAGCTGTTTTTT TRBV6-4 NA NA TRBJ2-2
CASSPLAGNYEQYF TGTGCCAGCAGCCCACTGGCAGGGAACTACGAGCAGTACTTC TRBV16 NA NA TRBJ2-7
CASSPVAGERETQYF TGTGCCAGCAGCCCCGTAGCGGGAGAAAGAGAGACCCAGTACTTC TRBV7-3 TRBD2 NA TRBJ2-5
CAISESTRTSGTTDTQYF TGTGCCATCAGTGAGTCGACGAGGACTAGCGGGACCACAGATACGCAGTATTTT TRBV10-3 TRBD2 once TRBJ2-3
CASSYEPGQGFMGQFF TGTGCCAGCAGCTACGAACCGGGACAGGGGTTTATGGGGCAGTTCTTC TRBV25-1 TRBD1 NA TRBJ2-1
CASSRPTHGLAVNEQFF TGTGCCAGCAGCCGCCCGACGCATGGACTAGCGGTAAATGAGCAGTTCTTC TRBV5-4 TRBD2 NA TRBJ2-1
CASEQFVGRAGTGELFF TGTGCCAGCGAACAATTCGTCGGGAGGGCGGGAACCGGGGAGCTGTTTTTT TRBV9 TRBD2 NA TRBJ2-2
CASSLNGLHEQYF TGTGCCAGCAGCTTAAACGGTCTGCACGAGCAGTACTTC TRBV7-3 NA NA TRBJ2-7
CASSQAPGVEDTQYF TGCGCCAGCAGCCAAGCTCCGGGAGTGGAAGATACGCAGTATTTT TRBV4-3 NA NA TRBJ2-3
CASSPSGTDPFEQYF TGTGCCAGCAGCCCCTCCGGGACAGATCCCTTCGAGCAGTACTTC TRBV7-9 TRBD1 NA TRBJ2-7
CASSQGFSGRAEQYF TGCGCCAGCAGCCAAGGGTTTAGTGGGAGGGCCGAGCAGTACTTC TRBV4-3 TRBD2 NA TRBJ2-7